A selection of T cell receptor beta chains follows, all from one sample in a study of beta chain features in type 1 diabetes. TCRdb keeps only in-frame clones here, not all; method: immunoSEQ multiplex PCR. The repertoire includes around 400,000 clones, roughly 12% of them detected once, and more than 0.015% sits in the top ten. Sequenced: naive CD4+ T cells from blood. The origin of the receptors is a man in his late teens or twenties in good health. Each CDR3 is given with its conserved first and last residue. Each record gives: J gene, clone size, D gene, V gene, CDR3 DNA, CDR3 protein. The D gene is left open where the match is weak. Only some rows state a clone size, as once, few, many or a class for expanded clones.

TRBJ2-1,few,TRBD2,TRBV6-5,TGTGCCAGCAGTTATAGGACTAGCGGGAGTAAGGATGAGCAGTTCTTC,CASSYRTSGSKDEQFF
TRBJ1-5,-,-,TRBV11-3,TGTGCCAGCAGCTTTACAGGGCTCAATCAGCCCCAGCATTTT,CASSFTGLNQPQHF
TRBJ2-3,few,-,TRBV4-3,TGCGCCAGCAGCCAAGAATATGGGGGCCCAGATACGCAGTATTTT,CASSQEYGGPDTQYF
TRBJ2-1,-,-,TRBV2,TGTGCCAGCAAGAAACATGACCTAGTCAAAGTCGAGCAGTTCTTC,CASKKHDLVKVEQFF
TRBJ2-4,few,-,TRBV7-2,TGTGCCAGCAGCTTAACGAGGCGAGACATTCAGTACTTC,CASSLTRRDIQYF
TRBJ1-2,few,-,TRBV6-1,TGTGCCAGCAGTGAGTTGGTCAGTTACTATGGCTACACCTTC,CASSELVSYYGYTF
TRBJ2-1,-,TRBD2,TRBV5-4,TGTGCCAGCAGCTTGGGAGGACTAGCGGGAATCAGCTCCTACAATGAGCAGTTCTTC,CASSLGGLAGISSYNEQFF
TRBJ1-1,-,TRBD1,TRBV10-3,TGTGCCATCAGTGAGTCAAGACAGGGTGACACTGAAGCTTTCTTT,CAISESRQGDTEAFF
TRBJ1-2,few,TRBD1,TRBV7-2,TGTGCCAGCAGCGGCAGGGGGGACGGCTATGGCTACACCTTC,CASSGRGDGYGYTF
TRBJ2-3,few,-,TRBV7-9,TGTGCCAGCAGCTTAGGACGGACTAGCACAGATACGCAGTATTTT,CASSLGRTSTDTQYF
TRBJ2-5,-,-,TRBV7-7,TGTGCCAGCAGCCTGGACTACCAAGAGACCCAGTACTTC,CASSLDYQETQYF
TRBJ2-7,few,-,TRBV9,TGTGCCAGCAGCGTAGTCCTCCGGTCCGAGCAGTACTTC,CASSVVLRSEQYF
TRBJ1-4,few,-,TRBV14,TGTGCCAGCAGCCCCATGGGGGGAGGACGAGAAAAACTGTTTTTT,CASSPMGGGREKLFF
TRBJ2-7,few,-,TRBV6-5,TGTGCCAGCAGTTACTCAGTCCGGGTGCCACCCTACGAGCAGTACTTC,CASSYSVRVPPYEQYF
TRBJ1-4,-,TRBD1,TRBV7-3,TGTGCCAGCACCTCCCACCCCGGGACAGATAATGAAAAACTGTTTTTT,CASTSHPGTDNEKLFF
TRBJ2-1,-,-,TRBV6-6,TGTGCCAGCAGTTACGCGGGCCCGATCTACAATGAGCAGTTCTTC,CASSYAGPIYNEQFF
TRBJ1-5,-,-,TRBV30,TGTGCCTGGAGTCCGTTGACAGAAGAGCCCCAGCATTTT,CAWSPLTEEPQHF
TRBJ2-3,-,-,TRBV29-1,TGCAGCGTTGAAGATCGCTTGTGGCAGGGGATAGGTGGAGATACGCAGTATTTT,CSVEDRLWQGIGGDTQYF
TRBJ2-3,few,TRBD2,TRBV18,TGTGCCAGCTCCCCCGGGGGGTTAACAGATACGCAGTATTTT,CASSPGGLTDTQYF
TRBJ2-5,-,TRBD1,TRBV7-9,TGTGCCAGCAGCTGGACAGGGGGCAAAGAGACCCAGTACTTC,CASSWTGGKETQYF
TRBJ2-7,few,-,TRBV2,TGTGCCAGCAGTGTCGTCGGGGGATACGAGCAGTACTTC,CASSVVGGYEQYF
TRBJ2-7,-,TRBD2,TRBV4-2,TGTGCCAGCAGCCGGATTCTAGCGGGAGGGGGCTACGAGCAGTACTTC,CASSRILAGGGYEQYF
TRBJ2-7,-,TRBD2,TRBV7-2,TGTGCCAGCAGCTTGGGTAGCGGGTTACTCTCCTACGAGCAGTACTTC,CASSLGSGLLSYEQYF
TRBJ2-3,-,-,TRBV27,TGTGCCAGCAGACCGCAGAGGGGCACAGATACGCAGTATTTT,CASRPQRGTDTQYF
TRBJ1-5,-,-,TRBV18,TGTGCCAGCTCACCTCCAGGGGGCAATCAGCCCCAGCATTTT,CASSPPGGNQPQHF
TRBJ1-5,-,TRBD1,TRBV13,TGTGCCAGCAGCTTAGGAGACAGGGTTAGCAATCAGCCCCAGCATTTT,CASSLGDRVSNQPQHF
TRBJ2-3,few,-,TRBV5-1,TGCGCCAGCAGCCCCCGGCCGGGACAACTTAGCACAGATACGCAGTATTTT,CASSPRPGQLSTDTQYF
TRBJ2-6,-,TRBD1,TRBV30,TGTGCCTGGATTAAACTACAGGGGGCTGGGGCCAACGTCCTGACTTTC,CAWIKLQGAGANVLTF
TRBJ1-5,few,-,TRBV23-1,TGCGCCAGCAGTCAATCTAGGGGCAGTAACCGGTATAGCAATCAGCCCCAGCATTTT,CASSQSRGSNRYSNQPQHF
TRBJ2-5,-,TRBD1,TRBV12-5,TGTGCTAGTGGGCCCGCCAGGACAGGGGTTCCAGAGACCCAGTACTTC,CASGPARTGVPETQYF
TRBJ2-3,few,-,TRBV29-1,TGCAGCGGCGGGAACACAGATACGCAGTATTTT,CSGGNTDTQYF
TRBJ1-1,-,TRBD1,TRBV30,TGTGCCCGACAGGGATATGGCACTGAAGCTTTCTTT,CARQGYGTEAFF
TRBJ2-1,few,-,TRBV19,TGTGCTAGTACGGTCTACAATGAGCAGTTCTTC,CASTVYNEQFF
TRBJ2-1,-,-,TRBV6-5,TGTGCCAGCAGCCGTCAGGGTGGGAATGAGCAGTTCTTC,CASSRQGGNEQFF
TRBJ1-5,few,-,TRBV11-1,TGTGCCAGCAGCGTACAGGTCAATCAGCCCCAGCATTTT,CASSVQVNQPQHF
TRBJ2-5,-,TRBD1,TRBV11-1,TGTGCCAGCAGCAAAATCCGGGACAGGGAGGAGGAGACCCAGTACTTC,CASSKIRDREEETQYF
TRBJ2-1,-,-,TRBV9,TGTGCCAGCAGCGTACGCAGAAACAATGAGCAGTTCTTC,CASSVRRNNEQFF
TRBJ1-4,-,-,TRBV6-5,TGTGCCAGCAGTTACTCGGGGGGGCAAGAAAAACTGTTTTTT,CASSYSGGQEKLFF
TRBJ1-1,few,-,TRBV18,TGTGCCAGCTCCCACGGGGGGAGTGAAGCTTTCTTT,CASSHGGSEAFF
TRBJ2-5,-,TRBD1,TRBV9,TGTGCCAGCAGCGTAGGGCTGGGACAGGTAGAGGAGACCCAGTACTTC,CASSVGLGQVEETQYF
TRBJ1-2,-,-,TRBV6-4,TGTGCCAGCAGTGAGGGACATGCATGGGGCTACACCTTC,CASSEGHAWGYTF
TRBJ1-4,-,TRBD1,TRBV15,TGTGCCACCAGCAGAGAGGACAGGGGGCTGGAAAAACTGTTTTTT,CATSREDRGLEKLFF
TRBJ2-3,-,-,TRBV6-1,TGTGCCAGCAGTGAATTTGGAGCGGTCCTAGTCTCAGATACGCAGTATTTT,CASSEFGAVLVSDTQYF
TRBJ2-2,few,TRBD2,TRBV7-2,TGTGCCAGCAGCTTAGTAGCGGGAGGAACCGGGGAGCTGTTTTTT,CASSLVAGGTGELFF
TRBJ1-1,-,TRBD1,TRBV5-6,TGTGCCAGCAGCTGGGTTGGGACAGTGAACACTGAAGCTTTCTTT,CASSWVGTVNTEAFF
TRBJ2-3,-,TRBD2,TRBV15,TGTGCCACCAGCAGAGTAATTGGGAGGGCAGATACGCAGTATTTT,CATSRVIGRADTQYF
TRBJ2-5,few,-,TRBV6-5,TGTGCCAGCAGTTATACCGGTCCGAAAATGACCCAGTACTTC,CASSYTGPKMTQYF
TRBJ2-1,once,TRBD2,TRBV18,TGTGCCAGCTCACCACCGTTAGCGGGAGGGCCAAATGAGCAGTTCTTC,CASSPPLAGGPNEQFF
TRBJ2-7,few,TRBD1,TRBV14,TGTGCCAGCAGCAATTCGCAACAGGGGGCCTACGAGCAGTACTTC,CASSNSQQGAYEQYF
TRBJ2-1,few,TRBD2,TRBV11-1,TGTGCCACCACGAGTAGCGGGAGGAGCTCCTACAATGAGCAGTTCTTC,CATTSSGRSSYNEQFF
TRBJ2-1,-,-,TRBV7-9,TGTGCCAGCAGCTTAGGGCGGAGCTACAATGAGCAGTTCTTC,CASSLGRSYNEQFF
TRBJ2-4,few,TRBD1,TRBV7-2,TGTGCCAGCAGCTTCCAACAGGGGGCGCATCCCATTCAGTACTTC,CASSFQQGAHPIQYF
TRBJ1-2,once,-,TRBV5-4,TGTGCCAGCAGCACAAAAACAGGGAACCAGTTAGCTAACTATGGCTACACCTTC,CASSTKTGNQLANYGYTF
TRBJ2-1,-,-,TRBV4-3,TGCGCCAGCAGCCAAGAACAGGGACTATACAATGAGCAGTTCTTC,CASSQEQGLYNEQFF
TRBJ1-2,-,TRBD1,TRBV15,TGTGCCACCAGCCGGGACAGGGGAAAATATGGCTACACCTTC,CATSRDRGKYGYTF
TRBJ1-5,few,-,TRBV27,TGTGCCAGCAGGCATAGGACGGACGACTATAGCAATCAGCCCCAGCATTTT,CASRHRTDDYSNQPQHF
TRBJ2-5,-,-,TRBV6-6,TGTGCCAGCAGTAACGGGCGGGGCCGAGGCCAAGAGACCCAGTACTTC,CASSNGRGRGQETQYF
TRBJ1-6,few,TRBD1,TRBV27,TGTGCCAGCAGTTCCCCGGACAGGCTAGGTTCACCCCTCCACTTT,CASSSPDRLGSPLHF
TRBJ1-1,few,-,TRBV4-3,TGCGCCAGCAGCCAAGATTATGGTCAAGGGAGGGTTGCTGAAGCTTTCTTT,CASSQDYGQGRVAEAFF
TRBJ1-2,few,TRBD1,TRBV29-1,TGCAGCGTTCCCCTGGGTGGTGGACAGGGAAGATTATATGGCTACACCTTC,CSVPLGGGQGRLYGYTF